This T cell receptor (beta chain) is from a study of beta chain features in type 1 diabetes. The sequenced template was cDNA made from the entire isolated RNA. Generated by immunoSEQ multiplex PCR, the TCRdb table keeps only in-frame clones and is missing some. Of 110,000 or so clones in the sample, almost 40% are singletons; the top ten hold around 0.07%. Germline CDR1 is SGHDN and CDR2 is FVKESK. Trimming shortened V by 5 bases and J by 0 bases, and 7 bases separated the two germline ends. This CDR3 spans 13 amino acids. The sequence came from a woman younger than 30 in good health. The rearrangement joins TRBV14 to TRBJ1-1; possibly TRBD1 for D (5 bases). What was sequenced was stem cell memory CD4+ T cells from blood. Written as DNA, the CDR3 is TGTGCCAGCAGCACAGGTGTGAACACTGAAGCTTTCTTT. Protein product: CASSTGVNTEAFF.